Following are 32 T cell receptor beta chains from one sample sequenced in a study of T-cell reconstitution after alpha-beta-depleted transplantation in children (dated by TCRdb to 2016 to 2017). Library prep was done by PCR. Sequencing relied on an Illumina HiSeq 2500. Molecular barcoding was employed in the preparation of TCR libraries, with unique molecular identifiers being used to normalize TCRbeta repertoire quantification. Clones were called with MiXCR by TCRdb after fastp trimmed the public reads at Q25, and only in-frame beta chains were retained. Every distinct CDR3 protein forms one entry, paired with its most common genes and DNA. This sample is represented by about 340,000 distinct CDR3 sequences; 15% to 20% of them were singletons. The ten biggest clones cover roughly 40% of the sample. The sample's treatment or condition label, decoded: allogeneic hematopoietic cell transplantation with graft depleted of TCRalphabeta T cells and CD19 B cells.

This specimen was PBMCs, mostly from graft donor cells, taken 360 days after TCRalphabeta/CD19-depleted stem cell transplant. The source is a male patient between 2 and 10 years old who had a stem cell transplant for acute lymphoblastic leukemia, so the T cells may come from the graft donor.

CDR3: CSARGSTGPRGETQYF. In DNA form, the CDR3 reads TGCAGTGCAAGGGGGAGTACAGGCCCCCGAGGAGAGACCCAGTACTTC. The gene calls are TRBV20-1 and TRBJ2-5, with a weak D call TRBD1 (6 bases). This CDR3 has 16 residues. V was clipped by 6 bases and J by 4 bases, with 24 bases between them. The V gene's germline CDR1 is DFQATT and CDR2 SNEGSKA (reference sequence).

This clonotype appeared many times. The genes are TRBV11-2 and TRBJ2-7; TRBD1 agrees at 9 bases. Trimming took 8 bases from V and 5 from J; bases not matched to a gene: 7. The germline gives CDR1 SGHAT, CDR2 FQNNGV. The CDR3 consists of 13 residues. In DNA form, the CDR3 reads TGTGCCAGCTCCCGGGACAGGGTTCACGAGCAGTACTTC. Its translation: CASSRDRVHEQYF. Based on the CDR3 plus reference TRBV11-2 and TRBJ2-7, the full variable domain is EAGVAQSPRYKIIEKRQSVAFWCNPISGHATLYWYQQILGQGPKLLIQFQNNGVVDDSQLPKDRFSAERLKGVDSTLKIQPAKLEDSAVYLCASSRDRVHEQYFGPGTRLTVT.

Written as DNA, the CDR3 is TGTGCCAGCAGTGAATCGGTGCGGGAGACAAACACTGAAGCTTTCTTT. It specifies CASSESVRETNTEAFF. J is TRBJ1-1 and V is TRBV25-1; D not certain. CDR3 length equals 16 residues. CDR1 and CDR2 from the germline V gene are MGHDK and SYGVNS. V was clipped by 1 base and J by 2 bases, with 14 bases between them.

This clonotype turned up a few times. The chain joins TRBV28 to TRBJ1-1; D remains unclear. Germline CDR1 is MDHEN and CDR2 is SYDVKM. CDR3 length: 13 residues. V was clipped by 3 bases and J by 6 bases, with 11 bases between them. In nucleotides, the CDR3 is TGTGCCAGCAGTTTGGCGTTTGGCGCTGAAGCTTTCTTT. It translates to CASSLAFGAEAFF.

This chain links TRBV28 with TRBJ1-5; D not certain. The CDR3 has 15 residues. V gave up 6 bases and J gave up 5 bases, with 17 bases separating them. Per the germline V gene, CDR1 is MDHEN and CDR2 is SYDVKM. The CDR3, as DNA: TGTGCCAGCAGCCGATACGACATCTCTTATCAGCCCCAGCATTTT. Translating gives CASSRYDISYQPQHF.

The rearrangement links TRBV29-1 to TRBJ2-7; a weak D match, TRBD2 (5 bases). V lost 7 bases to trimming and J lost 0 bases, with 10 bases between them. The CDR3 is 12 residues long. Per germline, CDR1 SQVTM and CDR2 ANQGSEA. The CDR3 nucleotides read TGCAGCGCCGCGGAGGTCTCCTACGAGCAGTACTTC. Its protein is CSAAEVSYEQYF.

The rearrangement uses TRBV20-1 and TRBJ2-3; 10 nucleotides agree with TRBD2. The germline V gene encodes CDR1 DFQATT and CDR2 SNEGSKA (reference sequence). This CDR3 spans 15 amino acids. The V and J ends lost 1 base and 6 bases, in that order; junction bases with no gene match: 7. The CDR3 DNA reads as TGCAGTGCTAGAGCGGCTAGCGGGAGTCCGGATACGCAGTATTTT. Encoded protein: CSARAASGSPDTQYF.

About this clonotype: This clone may be a read error of a much larger clone one base away. The chain combines TRBV4-3 with TRBJ1-1; weak D call: TRBD1 (6 bases). The germline V gene encodes CDR1 LGHNA and CDR2 YSLEER. The CDR3 has 16 amino acids. The CDR3 loop is CASSQDRSWGDTEALF. For the CDR3, the DNA is TGCGCCAGCAGCCAAGATCGTTCGTGGGGGGACACTGAAGCTCTCTTT.

This chain links TRBV5-1 with TRBJ2-1, with D perhaps being TRBD1 or TRBD2 (5 bases each). CDR3 length equals 13 residues. Trimming left V 1 base short and J 6 bases short, with 8 bases between. The germline gives CDR1 SGHRS, CDR2 YFSETQ. CDR3: CASSLWDANEQFF. CDR3 nucleotides: TGCGCCAGCAGCTTGTGGGACGCCAATGAGCAGTTCTTC.

This clonotype was found a few times. This chain links TRBV20-1 with TRBJ2-7; D remains unclear. The CDR3 has 12 amino acids. With 1 base removed from V and 0 bases from J, the gap between germline ends came to 4 bases. CDR1 is DFQATT, CDR2 SNEGSKA, per germline (reference sequence). This chain's CDR3 is CSARAASYEQYF. The CDR3 DNA sequence: TGCAGTGCTAGAGCGGCCTCCTACGAGCAGTACTTC.

The chain recombines TRBV29-1 with TRBJ2-1; 10 bases align to TRBD1. The CDR3 is made up of 13 amino acids. CDR1 and CDR2 from the germline V gene are SQVTM and ANQGSEA. Written as DNA, the CDR3 is TGCAGTGCTGACAGGGGGCCCTCAAATGAGCAGTTCTTC. Protein product: CSADRGPSNEQFF.

The rearrangement joins TRBV11-2 to TRBJ2-3; 7 bases are shared with TRBD2. This CDR3 region has 16 residues. The germline V gene encodes CDR1 SGHAT and CDR2 FQNNGV. With V trimmed by 2 bases and J by 5 bases, 10 bases remained unmatched. Here the CDR3 DNA reads TGTGCCAGCAGCTTATGGGCCACGGGGGAGGGAGATACGCAGTATTTT. The encoded protein is CASSLWATGEGDTQYF. The full variable domain, with the rest looked up from reference TRBV11-2 and TRBJ2-3, is EAGVAQSPRYKIIEKRQSVAFWCNPISGHATLYWYQQILGQGPKLLIQFQNNGVVDDSQLPKDRFSAERLKGVDSTLKIQPAKLEDSAVYLCASSLWATGEGDTQYFGPGTRLTVL.

The chain recombines TRBV6-5 with TRBJ2-5; the match to TRBD2 covers 7 bases. With 1 base clipped from V and 5 bases from J, the junction kept 4 bases outside the gene matches. This CDR3 is 14 amino acids long. Germline V gene lookup returns CDR1 MNHEY and CDR2 SVGAGI. The CDR3, as DNA: TGTGCCAGCAGTTACTTGGGGGGGTCGGAGACCCAGTACTTC. Its protein is CASSYLGGSETQYF.

This chain uses TRBV29-1 with TRBJ2-2, with D possibly matching TRBD2 (6 bases). Germline values: CDR1 SQVTM, CDR2 ANQGSEA. With 7 bases removed from V and 1 base from J, the gap between germline ends came to 10 bases. The CDR3 is 13 amino acids. In DNA form, the CDR3 reads TGCAGCGGGCGGCGGGAGAACACCGGGGAGCTGTTTTTT. Its translation: CSGRRENTGELFF.

The genes are TRBV3-1 and TRBJ2-7, with D tentatively TRBD1 (6 bases). V lost 8 bases to trimming and J lost 2 bases, with 16 bases between them. This CDR3 has 14 amino acids. In germline, CDR1 is LGHDT, CDR2 YNNKEL (reference sequence). CDR3 DNA: TGTGCCAGCTCAACAGGGCCCTCGACCTACGAGCAGTACTTC. It yields the protein CASSTGPSTYEQYF.

The rearrangement joins TRBV28 to TRBJ2-3; a possible D gene is TRBD1 (5 bases). CDR1 and CDR2 (germline): MDHEN, SYDVKM. Trimming shortened V by 4 bases and J by 0 bases, and 17 bases separated the two germline ends. CDR3 length equals 17 residues. The CDR3: CASSSRVEWSSTDTQYF. The CDR3 DNA follows: TGTGCCAGCAGTTCCAGGGTAGAATGGTCTAGCACAGATACGCAGTATTTT.

This rearrangement joins TRBV5-1 to TRBJ2-7; D unclear. Germline V gives CDR1 SGHRS, CDR2 YFSETQ. The V end was cut by 3 bases, the J end by 0 bases, with 10 bases between. The CDR3 length is 14 residues. Here the CDR3 DNA reads TGCGCCAGCAGCTCCACGAGGCCCTCCTACGAGCAGTACTTC. It specifies CASSSTRPSYEQYF.

In its sample, this clonotype was seen many times. The rearrangement uses TRBV12-3 or TRBV12-4 and TRBJ1-5; D call uncertain. This CDR3 has 12 amino acids. V was cut by 6 bases and J by 5 bases, with 8 bases left in between. CDR3 in DNA: TGTGCCAGCAGCCAGCACGATCAGCCCCAGCATTTT. Protein sequence: CASSQHDQPQHF.

This clonotype has more than one count but fewer than ten. The genes are TRBV7-6 and TRBJ2-1, with 8 bases lining up with TRBD2. The CDR3 is made up of 15 amino acids. J lost 2 bases, V lost 4 bases, and 4 bases had no gene match. CDR1 SGHVS and CDR2 FNYEAQ come from the germline V gene. CDR3 sequence (DNA): TGTGCCAGCAGCTCTGTAGCGGGACCCTACAATGAGCAGTTCTTC. This codes for CASSSVAGPYNEQFF.

This clonotype has a handful of counts. The J gene is TRBJ2-1, the V gene TRBV4-1; D is unclear. Germline-derived CDR1 and CDR2 are MGHRA and YSYEKL. The CDR3 length is 13 residues. V shed 2 bases and J shed 4 bases, with 6 bases lying between them. The CDR3 DNA follows: TGCGCCAGCAGCCAACCCACATACAATGAGCAGTTCTTC. Protein product: CASSQPTYNEQFF.

This clonotype has only a few counts. J is TRBJ2-3 and V is TRBV12-3 or TRBV12-4; weak D call: TRBD2 (6 bases). CDR3 length equals 15 residues. V shed 6 bases and J shed 3 bases, with 16 bases lying between them. The CDR3 sequence: CASSSGGIVTDTQYF. CDR3 bases: TGTGCCAGCAGCTCCGGAGGGATTGTGACAGATACGCAGTATTTT.

This clonotype was picked up a small number of times. The gene calls are TRBV10-1 and TRBJ2-1; 7 nucleotides match TRBD1. The CDR3 contains 14 residues. V trimming: 4 bases; J trimming: 4 bases; junction bases outside the gene matches: 4. Per the germline V gene, CDR1 is WNHNN and CDR2 is SYGVQD (reference sequence). For the CDR3, the DNA is TGCGCCAGCAGTGCCGGGACAGTGTACAATGAGCAGTTCTTC. This encodes CASSAGTVYNEQFF.

The chain has TRBV6-2 or TRBV6-3 and TRBJ2-7, with 8 bases aligning to TRBD1. This CDR3 contains 14 residues. V lost 4 bases to trimming and J lost 1 base; unmatched junction nucleotides: 3. CDR1 is MNHEY and CDR2 is SVGEGT in the germline V gene. CDR3 in DNA: TGTGCCAGCAGTTCCTGGACAGGGTCCTACGAGCAGTACTTC. Its translation is CASSSWTGSYEQYF.

This clonotype was detected only a few times. The chain carries TRBV20-1 and TRBJ1-2; TRBD1 matches 7 bases. The CDR3 runs to 17 residues. CDR1 is DFQATT, CDR2 SNEGSKA, per germline (reference sequence). V lost 1 base to trimming and J lost 3 bases; unmatched junction nucleotides: 14. This CDR3 reads CSARATVWDSRDYGYTF. The CDR3 DNA sequence: TGCAGTGCTAGAGCGACAGTTTGGGACAGTCGGGACTATGGCTACACCTTC.

This rearrangement joins TRBV4-1 to TRBJ1-4, with TRBD1 as a possible D gene (5 bases). There are 12 residues in the CDR3. Trimming stripped 4 bases from V and 17 bases from J, with 17 bases between. The germline V gene has CDR1 MGHRA and CDR2 YSYEKL. In DNA, the CDR3 is TGCGCCAGCAGCCCGGTAGTGGGGGACCCATTTTTT. Translated, it gives CASSPVVGDPFF.

In this sample, this clonotype turned up a few times. The J gene is TRBJ2-1, the V gene TRBV2; the D gene could be TRBD1 or TRBD2 (6 bases each). The CDR3 runs 16 residues. Trimming stripped 4 bases from V and 4 bases from J, with 17 bases between. The V gene's germline CDR1 is SNHLY and CDR2 FYNNEI. The CDR3 is CASSAGDWTVYNEQFF. CDR3 coding DNA: TGTGCCAGCAGTGCGGGAGACTGGACAGTTTACAATGAGCAGTTCTTC.

This clonotype came up a few times. The chain carries TRBV6-2 or TRBV6-3 and TRBJ2-1; 11 bases agree with TRBD2. The trim removed 6 bases at V and 2 bases at J, leaving 18 bases unmatched. The CDR3 totals 20 residues. Germline CDR1 and CDR2: MNHEY and SVGEGT. This CDR3 reads CASRPDFILAGGQAYNEQFF. The CDR3 DNA sequence: TGTGCCAGCAGACCAGACTTTATTCTAGCGGGAGGTCAGGCCTACAATGAGCAGTTCTTC.

This clonotype has only a few counts. The CDR3 protein is CASSPRTGEETQYF. CDR3 nucleotide sequence: TGTGCCAGCAGCCCGCGGACAGGGGAAGAGACCCAGTACTTC. This chain uses TRBV7-6 with TRBJ2-5; 9 bases line up with TRBD1. The CDR3 is made up of 14 amino acids. Germline V CDR1 and CDR2: SGHVS, FNYEAQ. V gave up 5 bases and J gave up 3 bases; unmatched junction bases: 4.

This chain joins TRBV4-2 and TRBJ1-4; D is possibly TRBD1 (5 bases). The ends were cut back, 7 bases at V and 1 base at J, with 13 bases in the middle. Germline assignment: CDR1 LGHNA and CDR2 YNFKEQ. The CDR3 is 15 amino acids. This CDR3 is CASTRGGGTNEKLFF. The CDR3 nucleotides read TGTGCCAGCACCCGAGGTGGGGGAACTAATGAAAAACTGTTTTTT.

This clonotype was counted at least ten times. The chain carries TRBV25-1 and TRBJ2-2; no definite D call. CDR1 and CDR2 (germline): MGHDK, SYGVNS. V was trimmed by 6 bases and J by 0 bases, leaving 14 bases between them. This CDR3 has 16 residues. The CDR3 reads CASRPAPCPNTGELFF. Written as DNA, the CDR3 is TGTGCCAGCAGGCCAGCGCCATGCCCGAACACCGGGGAGCTGTTTTTT. The full variable domain, rest sourced from reference TRBV25-1 and TRBJ2-2, is EADIYQTPRYLVIGTGKKITLECSQTMGHDKMYWYQQDPGMELHLIHYSYGVNSTEKGDLSSESTVSRIRTEHFPLTLESARPSHTSQYLCASRPAPCPNTGELFFGEGSRLTVL.

The V call is TRBV12-3 or TRBV12-4, the J call TRBJ2-2; unclear D gene. V gave up 1 base and J gave up 3 bases, with 9 bases separating them. This CDR3 comprises 15 residues. In DNA, the CDR3 is TGTGCCAGCAGTTTAGTTTTGGGGTACACCGGGGAGCTGTTTTTT. It is translated as CASSLVLGYTGELFF.

This rearrangement joins TRBV11-1 to TRBJ2-1, with TRBD2 matching over 14 bases. The germline V gene encodes CDR1 SGHAT and CDR2 FQDESV (reference sequence). J lost 2 bases, V lost 1 base, and 7 bases had no gene match. The length of the CDR3 is 19 residues. The CDR3 bases are TGTGCCAGCAGCTTAGTACCGGGACTAGCGGGAGTCGCCTACAATGAGCAGTTCTTC. This encodes CASSLVPGLAGVAYNEQFF.